These 25 T cell receptor beta chains were all obtained from the same sample, sequenced in a study of shared clonotypes between healthy human individuals. Sequencing used immunoSEQ multiplex PCR; TCRdb keeps in-frame clones, though not all of them. The repertoire holds around 1.1 million clones, 70% to 80% seen once, with 0.6% to 0.75% in the top ten. The specimen was memory CD4+ T cells from PBMCs. As for subset: CD45RA-negative fraction. These TCRs come from a man aged 18 to 35 in good health. Some clones in this sample may be carry-over from other donors' samples.

This chain uses TRBV6-5 with TRBJ2-1, with a possible D match to TRBD2 (6 bases). Germline loops: CDR1 MNHEY, CDR2 SVGAGI. This CDR3 has 15 residues. V was shortened by 6 bases and J by 0 bases, with 12 bases between the two germline ends. CDR3 protein: CASRIGSGSYNEQFF. For the CDR3, the DNA is TGTGCCAGCAGAATCGGGAGTGGCTCCTACAATGAGCAGTTCTTC.

The V call is TRBV2, the J call TRBJ2-5; TRBD1 matches at 8 bases. Germline V gene data show CDR1 as SNHLY and CDR2 as FYNNEI. The J segment lost 2 bases and the V segment lost 7 bases, leaving 6 bases of the junction unmatched. The CDR3 contains 14 residues. CDR3 DNA sequence: TGTGCCAGCAACGGACAGGGTAGACAAGAGACCCAGTACTTC. It codes for CASNGQGRQETQYF.

The V and J genes are TRBV7-8 and TRBJ2-3, with unresolved D. Germline-derived CDR1 and CDR2 are SGHVS and FQNEAQ. The germline V and J ends were trimmed by 1 base and 0 bases, with 11 bases remaining between them. This CDR3 spans 16 amino acids. In DNA, the CDR3 is TGTGCCAGCAGCTTAGACCCGTTTCCTAGCACAGATACGCAGTATTTT. It encodes CASSLDPFPSTDTQYF.

V is TRBV28 and J is TRBJ2-7, with 13 bases matching TRBD2. Trimming removed 5 bases from V and 9 bases from J; junction bases left unmatched: 10. Germline V CDR1 and CDR2: MDHEN, SYDVKM. The CDR3 runs 15 residues. CDR3 protein: CASSPRTSGRLRQYF. The CDR3 DNA is TGTGCCAGCAGTCCGAGGACTAGCGGGAGACTTCGGCAGTACTTC.

In this sample, this clone turned up a few times. The chain employs TRBV6-1 and TRBJ1-1, with D tentatively TRBD1 (5 bases). The CDR3 runs 14 residues. Germline CDR1 reads MNHNS; CDR2 reads SASEGT. V lost 1 base to trimming and J lost 0 bases, with 6 bases between them. The CDR3 loop is CASSEGGVNTEAFF. As DNA, the CDR3 is TGTGCCAGCAGTGAAGGGGGCGTGAACACTGAAGCTTTCTTT.

This clone appeared a single time. The chain carries TRBV11-2 and TRBJ2-7, with 8 nucleotides matching TRBD2. CDR1 and CDR2 from the germline V gene are SGHAT and FQNNGV. The trim removed 7 bases at V and 3 bases at J, leaving 8 bases unmatched. This CDR3 region has 14 residues. CDR3 nucleotides: TGTGCCAGCACCCCAAGGACTAGCAGCTACGAGCAGTACTTC. The encoded protein is CASTPRTSSYEQYF.

This chain connects TRBV9 to TRBJ2-2; D unresolved. Germline CDR1 reads SGDLS; CDR2 reads YYNGEE. The V and J ends lost 4 bases and 0 bases respectively, with 10 bases between them. CDR3 size: 15 residues. The DNA of the CDR3 is TGTGCCAGCAGCCTTCGTGGATCGAACACCGGGGAGCTGTTTTTT. Protein product: CASSLRGSNTGELFF.

The rearrangement links TRBV13 to TRBJ2-1; 14 bases match TRBD2. In germline, CDR1 is PRHDT, CDR2 FYEKMQ (reference sequence). Trimming took 5 bases from V and 9 from J; bases not matched to a gene: 18. This CDR3 is 19 amino acids long. The DNA for the CDR3 is TGTGCCAGCAGCGGGCCGGGACTAGCGGGAGTATTGTCGAACGGTGAGCAGTTCTTC. It yields the protein CASSGPGLAGVLSNGEQFF.

CDR3 amino acids: CASTRGSPSWEQYF. The CDR3 coding sequence is TGTGCCAGCACTCGAGGCAGCCCGTCTTGGGAGCAGTACTTC. This chain links TRBV28 with TRBJ2-7; D gene unclear. Trimming cost V 7 bases and J 7 bases, with 20 bases left between them. The CDR3 consists of 14 residues. The germline V gene encodes CDR1 MDHEN and CDR2 SYDVKM.

V usage is TRBV6-5 and J usage is TRBJ2-1, with 11 bases matching TRBD2. Unmatched junction bases numbered 8, after V lost 3 bases and J lost 7 bases. This CDR3 region has 16 residues. CDR1 is MNHEY, CDR2 SVGAGI, per germline. This chain's CDR3 is CASSYSSGRPGNEQFF. The CDR3, as DNA: TGTGCCAGCAGTTATTCTAGCGGGAGGCCGGGGAATGAGCAGTTCTTC.

The CDR3 reads CASSLNSQETQYF. For the CDR3, the DNA is TGTGCCAGCAGCTTGAACAGCCAAGAGACCCAGTACTTC. The genes are TRBV5-4 and TRBJ2-5; D remains ambiguous. Germline V gene sequence: CDR1 SGHNT, CDR2 YYREEE (reference sequence). V was cut by 1 base and J by 1 base, with 5 bases left in between. The CDR3 is 13 residues long.

This clone was recorded only once. The chain combines TRBV6-1 with TRBJ2-7; D possibly matches TRBD1 or TRBD2 (5 bases each). Germline loops: CDR1 MNHNS, CDR2 SASEGT. The CDR3 runs 14 residues. V lost 5 bases, J lost 9 bases, and 20 bases lay in between. In nucleotides, the CDR3 is TGTGCCAGCAGTCGCCGTGGCGAGGGGATGGGGCAGTACTTC. It translates to CASSRRGEGMGQYF.

The chain has TRBV28 and TRBJ2-7; 7 bases agree with TRBD2. Germline V lookup: CDR1 MDHEN, CDR2 SYDVKM. The CDR3 length is 15 residues. Germline trimming cut 0 bases from V and 7 bases from J; bases unmatched to any gene: 9. The CDR3 protein is CASSLWRGRAGEQYF. The CDR3 DNA is TGTGCCAGCAGTTTATGGCGAGGGAGGGCAGGGGAGCAGTACTTC.

The J gene is TRBJ1-2, the V gene TRBV4-3; no definite D call. Between the trimmed V and J ends, which lost 5 bases and 2 bases, there was a span of 9 bases. The CDR3 has 13 amino acids. The germline gives CDR1 LGHNA, CDR2 YSLEER. The CDR3 DNA follows: TGCGCCAGCAGCACGGTGCCGAACTATGGCTACACCTTC. It is translated as CASSTVPNYGYTF.

The V call is TRBV5-1, the J call TRBJ2-1, with 7 bases that match TRBD2. Germline V lookup: CDR1 SGHRS, CDR2 YFSETQ. This CDR3 has 13 residues. V lost 5 bases and J lost 9; bases outside the gene matches: 8. The CDR3 coding sequence is TGCGCCAGCAGTCCGCAGGGAGGGATTGAGCAGTTCTTC. Translation: CASSPQGGIEQFF.

This clone was seen a single time. The chain joins TRBV5-1 to TRBJ2-5, with a tentative D call TRBD1 (5 bases). The better agreement between TRBJ2-7 and the DNA end casts doubt on the J call. CDR1 is SGHRS and CDR2 is YFSETQ in the germline V gene. This CDR3 region has 16 residues. As DNA, the CDR3 is TGCGCCAGCAGCACAGGTGGACGGTCCATAGTCTACGAGCAGTACTTC. Amino acid sequence: CASSTGGRSIVYEQYF.

This rearrangement joins TRBV5-1 to TRBJ1-2, with TRBD1 matching over 7 bases. V gave up 6 bases and J gave up 4 bases; unmatched junction bases: 9. Germline V gene data show CDR1 as SGHRS and CDR2 as YFSETQ. The CDR3 is 14 amino acids. The CDR3, as DNA: TGCGCCAGCAACTCCGAAGGGGGCCCCTATGGCTACACCTTC. This gives the protein CASNSEGGPYGYTF.

This clone was seen many times. The chain carries TRBV7-3 and TRBJ2-1; 10 positions match TRBD2. Germline V gene data show CDR1 as SGHTA and CDR2 as FQGTGA. The CDR3 runs 15 residues. Unmatched junction bases numbered 4, after V lost 5 bases and J lost 3 bases. CDR3: CASSPGLAFYNEQFF. The CDR3 region has the DNA TGTGCCAGCAGCCCGGGACTAGCGTTCTACAATGAGCAGTTCTTC.

This sequence joins TRBV7-3 and TRBJ1-3; D is perhaps TRBD1 (6 bases). Trimming pared 2 bases from V and 2 bases from J, leaving 10 bases between. Germline V gives CDR1 SGHTA, CDR2 FQGTGA. The CDR3 is 15 amino acids. CDR3 residues: CASSLSGVPGNTIYF. CDR3 DNA: TGTGCCAGCAGCTTATCAGGGGTCCCTGGAAACACCATATATTTT.

This clone was seen a handful of times. The genes are TRBV4-2 and TRBJ1-2; D not certain. This CDR3 is 15 amino acids long. Trimming cost V 0 bases and J 1 base, with 9 bases left between them. CDR1 and CDR2 (germline): LGHNA, YNFKEQ. The DNA of the CDR3 is TGTGCCAGCAGCCAAGATTCGGCTCTTAACTATGGCTACACCTTC. Encoded protein: CASSQDSALNYGYTF.

On this clone: This sequence may be a read error, since a much larger clone differs from it by one base. This sample also contains other DNA sequences that code for the same CDR3. The rearrangement links TRBV5-1 to TRBJ2-5; D ambiguous. V shed 5 bases and J shed 1 base, with 3 bases lying between them. Germline CDR1 is SGHRS and CDR2 is YFSETQ. The CDR3 extends over 11 amino acids. The chain's CDR3 is CASSFQETQYF. CDR3 in DNA: TGCGCCAGCAGTTTCCAAGAGACCCAGTACTTC. The full variable domain, in which reference TRBV5-1 and TRBJ2-5 provide the parts outside the CDR3, is KAGVTQTPRYLIKTRGQQVTLSCSPISGHRSVSWYQQTPGQGLQFLFEYFSETQRNKGNFPGRFSGRQFSNSRSEMNVSTLELGDSALYLCASSFQETQYFGPGTRLLVL.

The rearrangement links TRBV10-2 to TRBJ2-4, with no clear D. Germline CDR1 WSHSY, CDR2 SAAADI. The CDR3 totals 15 residues. The germline V and J ends were trimmed by 6 bases and 7 bases, with 19 bases remaining between them. The CDR3 loop reads CASRGMGSHGNIQYF. In nucleotides, the CDR3 is TGCGCCAGCAGGGGAATGGGTAGCCATGGGAACATTCAGTACTTC.

The CDR3 DNA reads TGTGCCTGGAGAGGGCCGGGGGCTGGAAACACCATATATTTT. Protein: CAWRGPGAGNTIYF. V is TRBV30 and J is TRBJ1-3; possibly TRBD1 for D (5 bases). The germline V gene has CDR1 GTSNPN and CDR2 SVGIG (reference sequence). Trimming took off 3 bases at V and 2 bases at J, with 11 bases between the two ends. The length of the CDR3 is 14 residues.

Remarks on this clone: A clone one base away is much larger, so this may be a read error. The rearrangement uses TRBV4-1 and TRBJ1-1, with unresolved D. The CDR3 has 12 amino acids. V was shortened by 9 bases and J by 4 bases, with 12 bases between the two germline ends. Looked up from germline, CDR1 is MGHRA and CDR2 is YSYEKL. CDR3 DNA: TGCGCCAGTGGGTGGGAGGGCACTGAAGCTTTCTTT. It is translated as CASGWEGTEAFF.

The chain has TRBV5-5 and TRBJ2-1; D gene uncertain. This CDR3 contains 13 residues. Trimming shortened V by 2 bases and J by 6 bases, and 9 bases separated the two germline ends. CDR1 and CDR2 (germline): SGHKS, YYEKEE (reference sequence). As DNA, the CDR3 is TGTGCCAGCAGCTTAGCCCCCACCAATGAGCAGTTCTTC. Translated, it gives CASSLAPTNEQFF.